This TCR beta chain was recovered during a study of cytomegalovirus exposure and HLA in healthy donors. 60 Vbeta and 13 Jbeta primers were used in PCR. The method was immunoSEQ multiplex PCR; TCRdb's version includes in-frame clones alone and lacks a portion of them. The table lists some 130,000 clones, 80% of them singletons. This TCR derives from a man aged 35 to 55 in good health and CMV-seronegative. The sequenced sample consisted of PBMCs.

CDR3 sequence: CASSSSSRDSQETQYF. Written as DNA, the CDR3 is TGTGCCAGCAGCTCGAGTAGCCGGGACAGCCAAGAGACCCAGTACTTC. The V and J genes are TRBV5-4 and TRBJ2-5; TRBD1 agrees at 7 bases. CDR1 SGHNT and CDR2 YYREEE come from the germline V gene (reference sequence). There are 16 residues in the CDR3. Losses at the gene ends were 3 bases for V and 1 base for J; bases not matched to a gene: 9.